This T cell receptor (beta chain) was observed in a study of cytomegalovirus exposure and HLA in healthy donors. Study observations and caveats: Later analysis suggested links between common viral pathogens and several top significant clusters.

Notes on this clone: The antigen remains unidentified.

CDR1 and CDR2 from the germline V gene are SGHVS and FQNEAQ. V gave up 1 base and J gave up 0 bases, with 16 bases separating them. The length of the CDR3 is 18 residues. Primers included in the PCR were 60 Vbeta and 13 Jbeta primers. Only in-frame clones appear in the TCRdb table, and some are missing; sequencing was by immunoSEQ multiplex PCR. The sample shows some 120,000 clones, around two thirds of them seen only once. The source material was PBMCs. The chain joins TRBV7-8 to TRBJ2-4, with D possibly TRBD2 on 5 matching bases. This TCR came from a human donor in good health. The DNA for the CDR3 is TGTGCCAGCAGCTTAGTAAGCGGTTTCCAACTAGCCAAAAACATTCAGTACTTC. This translates into CASSLVSGFQLAKNIQYF.